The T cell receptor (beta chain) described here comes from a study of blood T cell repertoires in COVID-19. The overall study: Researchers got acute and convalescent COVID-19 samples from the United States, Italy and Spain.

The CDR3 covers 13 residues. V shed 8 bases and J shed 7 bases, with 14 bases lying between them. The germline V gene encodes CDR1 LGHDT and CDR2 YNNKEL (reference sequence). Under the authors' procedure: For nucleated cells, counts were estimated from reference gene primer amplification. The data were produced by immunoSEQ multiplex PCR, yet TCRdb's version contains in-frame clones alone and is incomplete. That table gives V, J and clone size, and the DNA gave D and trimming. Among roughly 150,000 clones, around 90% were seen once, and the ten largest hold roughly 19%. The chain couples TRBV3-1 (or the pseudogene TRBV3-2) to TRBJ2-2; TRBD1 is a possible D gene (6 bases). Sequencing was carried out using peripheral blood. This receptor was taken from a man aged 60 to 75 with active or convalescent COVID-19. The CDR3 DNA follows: TGTGCCAGCGGCCCAGGGGTCGGCGGGGAGCTGTTTTTT. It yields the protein CASGPGVGGELFF.